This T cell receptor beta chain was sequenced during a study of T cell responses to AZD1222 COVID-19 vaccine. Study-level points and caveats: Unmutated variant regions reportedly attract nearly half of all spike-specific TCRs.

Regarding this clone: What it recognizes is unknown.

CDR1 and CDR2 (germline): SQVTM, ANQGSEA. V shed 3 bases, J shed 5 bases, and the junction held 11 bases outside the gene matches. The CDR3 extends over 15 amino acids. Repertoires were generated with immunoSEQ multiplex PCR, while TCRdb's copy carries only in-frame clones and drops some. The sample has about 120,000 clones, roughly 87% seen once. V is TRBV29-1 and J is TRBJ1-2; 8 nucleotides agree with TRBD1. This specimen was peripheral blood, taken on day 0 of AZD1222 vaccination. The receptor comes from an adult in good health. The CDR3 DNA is TGCAGCGTTGATCCGGCCAGGGGGCTTCGGTATGGCTACACCTTC. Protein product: CSVDPARGLRYGYTF.